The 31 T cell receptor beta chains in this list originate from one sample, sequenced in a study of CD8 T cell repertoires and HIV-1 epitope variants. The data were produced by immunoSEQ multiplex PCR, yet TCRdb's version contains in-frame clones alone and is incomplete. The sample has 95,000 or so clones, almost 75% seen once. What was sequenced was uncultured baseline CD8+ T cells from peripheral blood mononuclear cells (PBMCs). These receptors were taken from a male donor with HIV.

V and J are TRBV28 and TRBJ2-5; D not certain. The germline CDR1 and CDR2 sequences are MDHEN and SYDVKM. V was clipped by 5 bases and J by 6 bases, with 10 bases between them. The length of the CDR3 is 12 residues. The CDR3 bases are TGTGCCAGCAGTGTCAGGAGCCAGACCCAGTACTTC. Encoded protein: CASSVRSQTQYF.

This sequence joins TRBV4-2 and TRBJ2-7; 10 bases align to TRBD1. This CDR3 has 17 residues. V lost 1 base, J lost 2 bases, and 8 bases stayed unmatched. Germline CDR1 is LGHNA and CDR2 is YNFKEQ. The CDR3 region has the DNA TGTGCCAGCAGCCAAGTCTCCGGGACAGGGGTCCCCTACGAGCAGTACTTC. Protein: CASSQVSGTGVPYEQYF.

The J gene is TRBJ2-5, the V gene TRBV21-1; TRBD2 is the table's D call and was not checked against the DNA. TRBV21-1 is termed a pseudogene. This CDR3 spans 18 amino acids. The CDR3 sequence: CASLHNDLSGRVRETQYF. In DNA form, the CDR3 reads TGTGCCAGCTTACATAACGACCTTAGCGGGAGGGTTAGGGAGACCCAGTACTTC.

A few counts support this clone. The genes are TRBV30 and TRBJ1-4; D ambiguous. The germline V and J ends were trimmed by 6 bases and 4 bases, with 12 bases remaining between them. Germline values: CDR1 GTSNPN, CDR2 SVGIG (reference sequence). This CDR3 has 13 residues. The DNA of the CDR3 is TGTGCCTGTTCCCGCAGTCTTAATGAAAAACTGTTTTTT. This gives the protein CACSRSLNEKLFF.

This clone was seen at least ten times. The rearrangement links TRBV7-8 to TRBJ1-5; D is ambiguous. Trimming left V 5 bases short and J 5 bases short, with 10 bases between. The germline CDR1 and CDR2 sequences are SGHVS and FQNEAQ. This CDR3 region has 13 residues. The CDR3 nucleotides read TGTGCCAGCAGCCAAAGGTGGGATCAGCCCCAGCATTTT. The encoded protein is CASSQRWDQPQHF. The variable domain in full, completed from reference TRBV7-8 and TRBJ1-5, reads GAGVSQSPRYKVAKRGQDVALRCDPISGHVSLFWYQQALGQGPEFLTYFQNEAQLDKSGLPSDRFFAERPEGSVSTLKIQRTQQEDSAVYLCASSQRWDQPQHFGDGTRLSIL.

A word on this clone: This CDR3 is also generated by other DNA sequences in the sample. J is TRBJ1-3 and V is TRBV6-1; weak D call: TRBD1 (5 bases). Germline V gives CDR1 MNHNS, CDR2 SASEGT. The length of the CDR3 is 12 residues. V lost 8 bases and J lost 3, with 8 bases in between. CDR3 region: CASGTDGNTIYF. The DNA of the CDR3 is TGTGCCAGCGGGACTGATGGAAACACCATATATTTT.

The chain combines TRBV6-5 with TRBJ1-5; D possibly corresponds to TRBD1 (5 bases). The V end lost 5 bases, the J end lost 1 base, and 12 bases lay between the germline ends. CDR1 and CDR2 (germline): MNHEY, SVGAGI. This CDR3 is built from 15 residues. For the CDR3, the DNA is TGTGCCAGCAGTCGGGGGGTAACGAGCAATCAGCCCCAGCATTTT. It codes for CASSRGVTSNQPQHF.

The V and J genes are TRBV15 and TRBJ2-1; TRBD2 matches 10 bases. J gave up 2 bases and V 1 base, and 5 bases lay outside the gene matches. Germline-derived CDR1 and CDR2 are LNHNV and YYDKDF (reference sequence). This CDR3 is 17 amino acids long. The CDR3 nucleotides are TGTGCCACCAGCAGAGTTGAGGGACTAGCGACCTACAATGAGCAGTTCTTC. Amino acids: CATSRVEGLATYNEQFF. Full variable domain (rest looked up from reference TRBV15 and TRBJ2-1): DAMVIQNPRYQVTQFGKPVTLSCSQTLNHNVMYWYQQKSSQAPKLLFHYYDKDFNNEADTPDNFQSRRPNTSFCFLDIRSPGLGDTAMYLCATSRVEGLATYNEQFFGPGTRLTVL.

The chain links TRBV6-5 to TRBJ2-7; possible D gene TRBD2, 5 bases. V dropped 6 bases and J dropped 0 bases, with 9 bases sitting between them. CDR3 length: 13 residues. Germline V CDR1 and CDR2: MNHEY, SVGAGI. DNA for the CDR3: TGTGCCAGCAGCGGGGATAGCTCCTACGAGCAGTACTTC. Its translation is CASSGDSSYEQYF.

The chain's CDR3 is CASSQEEAGAPEQYF. Here the CDR3 DNA reads TGTGCCAGCAGCCAAGAGGAAGCGGGAGCACCCGAGCAGTACTTC. The chain uses TRBV4-2 and TRBJ2-7; 8 nucleotides align to TRBD2. The CDR3 has 15 residues. V shed 0 bases, J shed 6 bases, and the junction held 7 bases outside the gene matches. CDR1 is LGHNA and CDR2 is YNFKEQ in the germline V gene.

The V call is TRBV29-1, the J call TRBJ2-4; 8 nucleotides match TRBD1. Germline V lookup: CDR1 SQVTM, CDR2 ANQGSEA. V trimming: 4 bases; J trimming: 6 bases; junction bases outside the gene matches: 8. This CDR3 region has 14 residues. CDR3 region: CSVVYQGQGNIQYF. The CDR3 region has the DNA TGCAGCGTTGTTTACCAAGGACAGGGAAACATTCAGTACTTC. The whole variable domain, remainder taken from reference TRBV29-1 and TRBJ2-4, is SAVISQKPSRDICQRGTSLTIQCQVDSQVTMMFWYRQQPGQSLTLIATANQGSEATYESGFVIDKFPISRPNLTFSTLTVSNMSPEDSSIYLCSVVYQGQGNIQYFGAGTRLSVL.

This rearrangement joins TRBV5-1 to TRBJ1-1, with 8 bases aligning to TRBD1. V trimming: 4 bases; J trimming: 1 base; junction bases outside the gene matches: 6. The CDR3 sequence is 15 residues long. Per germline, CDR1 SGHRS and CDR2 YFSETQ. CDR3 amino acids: CASSPGQAWNTEAFF. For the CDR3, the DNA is TGCGCCAGCAGCCCGGGACAGGCATGGAACACTGAAGCTTTCTTT. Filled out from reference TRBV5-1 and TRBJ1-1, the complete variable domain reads KAGVTQTPRYLIKTRGQQVTLSCSPISGHRSVSWYQQTPGQGLQFLFEYFSETQRNKGNFPGRFSGRQFSNSRSEMNVSTLELGDSALYLCASSPGQAWNTEAFFGQGTRLTVV.

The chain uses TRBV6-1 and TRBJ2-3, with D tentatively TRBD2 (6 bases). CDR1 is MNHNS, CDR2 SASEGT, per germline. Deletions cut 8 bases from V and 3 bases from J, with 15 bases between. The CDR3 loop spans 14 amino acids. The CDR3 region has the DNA TGTGCCAGCGCCGGGCACGCGGGGACAGATACGCAGTATTTT. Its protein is CASAGHAGTDTQYF.

The CDR3 spells CASSMNSLLEQYF. DNA for the CDR3: TGTGCCAGTAGTATGAACTCCCTCCTGGAGCAGTACTTC. The chain joins TRBV19 to TRBJ2-7; D gene uncertain. Germline assignment: CDR1 LNHDA and CDR2 SQIVND (reference sequence). CDR3 length: 13 amino acids. V was clipped by 3 bases and J by 7 bases, with 13 bases between them.

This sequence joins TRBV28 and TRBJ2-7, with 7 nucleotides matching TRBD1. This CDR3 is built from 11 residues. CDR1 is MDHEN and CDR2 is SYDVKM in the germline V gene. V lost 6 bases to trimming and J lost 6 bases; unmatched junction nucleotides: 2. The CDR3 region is CASRNRGEQYF. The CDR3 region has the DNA TGTGCCAGCAGGAACAGGGGCGAGCAGTACTTC.

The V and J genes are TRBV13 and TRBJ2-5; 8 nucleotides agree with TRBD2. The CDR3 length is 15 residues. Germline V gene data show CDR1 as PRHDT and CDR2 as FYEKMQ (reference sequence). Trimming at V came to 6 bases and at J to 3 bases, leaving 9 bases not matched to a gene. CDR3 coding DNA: TGTGCCAGCAGGGTCTGGGGAGCGGGGGAAGAGACCCAGTACTTC. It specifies CASRVWGAGEETQYF.

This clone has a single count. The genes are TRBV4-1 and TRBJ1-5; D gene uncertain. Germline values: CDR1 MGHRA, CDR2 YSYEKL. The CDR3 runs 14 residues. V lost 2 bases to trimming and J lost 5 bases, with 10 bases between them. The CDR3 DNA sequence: TGCGCCAGCAGCCAATGGAGGGCCGATCAGCCCCAGCATTTT. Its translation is CASSQWRADQPQHF.

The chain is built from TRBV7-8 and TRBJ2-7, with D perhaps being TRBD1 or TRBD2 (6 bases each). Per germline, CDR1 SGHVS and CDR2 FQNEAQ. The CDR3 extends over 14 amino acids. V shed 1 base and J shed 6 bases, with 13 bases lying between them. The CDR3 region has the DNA TGTGCCAGCAGCTTAGGGGCCGGAGGGGGCGAGCAGTACTTC. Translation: CASSLGAGGGEQYF.

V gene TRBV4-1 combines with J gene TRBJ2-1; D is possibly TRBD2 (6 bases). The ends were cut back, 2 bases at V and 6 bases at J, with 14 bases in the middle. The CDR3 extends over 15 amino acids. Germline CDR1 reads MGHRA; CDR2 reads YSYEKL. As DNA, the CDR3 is TGCGCCAGCAGCCAAATCGGGGGATGGGGCAATGAGCAGTTCTTC. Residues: CASSQIGGWGNEQFF.

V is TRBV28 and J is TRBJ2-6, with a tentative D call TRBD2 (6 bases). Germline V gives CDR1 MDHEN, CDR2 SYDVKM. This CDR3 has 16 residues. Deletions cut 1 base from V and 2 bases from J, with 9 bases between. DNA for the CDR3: TGTGCCAGCAGTTTATTGGGAGGTACTGGGGCCAACGTCCTGACTTTC. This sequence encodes CASSLLGGTGANVLTF.

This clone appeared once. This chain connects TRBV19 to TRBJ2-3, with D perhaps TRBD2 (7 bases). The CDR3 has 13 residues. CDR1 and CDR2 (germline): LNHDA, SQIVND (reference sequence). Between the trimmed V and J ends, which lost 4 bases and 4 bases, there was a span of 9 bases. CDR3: CASSRGGADTQYF. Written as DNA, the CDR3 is TGTGCCAGTAGTAGGGGGGGCGCAGATACGCAGTATTTT.

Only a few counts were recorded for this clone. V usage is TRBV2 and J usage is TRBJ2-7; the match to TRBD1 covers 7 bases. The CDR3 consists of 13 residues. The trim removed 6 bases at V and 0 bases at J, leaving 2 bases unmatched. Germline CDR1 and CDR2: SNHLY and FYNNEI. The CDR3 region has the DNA TGTGCCAGCAGGGACAGGAGCTCCTACGAGCAGTACTTC. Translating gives CASRDRSSYEQYF.

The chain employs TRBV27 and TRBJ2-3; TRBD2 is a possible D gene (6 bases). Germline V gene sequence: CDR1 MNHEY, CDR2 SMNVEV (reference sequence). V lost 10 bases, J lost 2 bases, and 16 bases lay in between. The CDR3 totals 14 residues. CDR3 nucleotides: TGTGCCATGACCCGCGGGGAATTCACAGATACGCAGTATTTT. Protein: CAMTRGEFTDTQYF.

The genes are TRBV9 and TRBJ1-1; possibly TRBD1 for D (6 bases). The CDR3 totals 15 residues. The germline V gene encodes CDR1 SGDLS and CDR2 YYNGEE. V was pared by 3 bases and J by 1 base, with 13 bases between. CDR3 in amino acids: CASSAPGVSNTEAFF. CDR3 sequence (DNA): TGTGCCAGCAGCGCCCCAGGGGTTTCGAACACTGAAGCTTTCTTT.

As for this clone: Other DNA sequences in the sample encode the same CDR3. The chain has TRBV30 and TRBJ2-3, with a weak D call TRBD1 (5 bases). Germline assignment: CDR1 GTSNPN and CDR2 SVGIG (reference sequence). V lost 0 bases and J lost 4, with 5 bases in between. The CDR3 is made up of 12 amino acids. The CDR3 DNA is TGTGCCTGGAGTGTGACAGCAGATACGCAGTATTTT. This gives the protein CAWSVTADTQYF.

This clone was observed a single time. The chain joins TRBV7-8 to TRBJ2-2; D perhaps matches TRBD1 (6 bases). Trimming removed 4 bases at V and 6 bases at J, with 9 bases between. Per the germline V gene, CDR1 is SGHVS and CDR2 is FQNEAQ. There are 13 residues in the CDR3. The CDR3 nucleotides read TGTGCCAGCAGCTCCCCAGGGGCCGGGGAGCTGTTTTTT. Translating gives CASSSPGAGELFF.

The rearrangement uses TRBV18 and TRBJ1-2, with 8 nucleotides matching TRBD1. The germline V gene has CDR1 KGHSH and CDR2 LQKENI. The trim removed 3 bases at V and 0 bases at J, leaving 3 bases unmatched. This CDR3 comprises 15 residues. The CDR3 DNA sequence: TGTGCCAGCTCACCCGGACAGGGCACTAACTATGGCTACACCTTC. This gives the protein CASSPGQGTNYGYTF.

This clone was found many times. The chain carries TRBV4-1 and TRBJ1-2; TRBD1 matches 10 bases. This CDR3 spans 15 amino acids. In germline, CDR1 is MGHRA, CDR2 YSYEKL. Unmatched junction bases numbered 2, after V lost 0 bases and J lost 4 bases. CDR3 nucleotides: TGCGCCAGCAGCCAAGATCGGACAGGGGGCTATGGCTACACCTTC. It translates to CASSQDRTGGYGYTF.

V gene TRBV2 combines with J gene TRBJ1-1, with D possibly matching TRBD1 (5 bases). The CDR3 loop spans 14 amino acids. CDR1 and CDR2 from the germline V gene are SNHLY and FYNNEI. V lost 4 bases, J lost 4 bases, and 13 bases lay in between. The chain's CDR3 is CASSGAGSVTEAFF. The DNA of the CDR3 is TGTGCCAGCAGTGGAGCAGGGTCCGTCACTGAAGCTTTCTTT. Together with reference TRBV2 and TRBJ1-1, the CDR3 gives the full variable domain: EPEVTQTPSHQVTQMGQEVILRCVPISNHLYFYWYRQILGQKVEFLVSFYNNEISEKSEIFDDQFSVERPDGSNFTLKIRSTKLEDSAMYFCASSGAGSVTEAFFGQGTRLTVV.

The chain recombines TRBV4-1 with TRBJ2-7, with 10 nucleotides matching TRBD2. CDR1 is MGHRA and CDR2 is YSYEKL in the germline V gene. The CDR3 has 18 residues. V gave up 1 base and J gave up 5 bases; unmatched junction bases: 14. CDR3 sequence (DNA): TGCGCCAGCAGCCAAGCAGATTTTTTGGCTAGCGGGAGTCACGAGCAGTACTTC. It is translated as CASSQADFLASGSHEQYF.

The CDR3 region has the DNA TGTGCCAGCAGCTCCCGGGGGGGAGGGGAGACCCAGTACTTC. Its translation: CASSSRGGGETQYF. J is TRBJ2-5 and V is TRBV7-2; 8 positions agree with TRBD2. V lost 4 bases and J lost 5; bases outside the gene matches: 6. The CDR3 contains 14 residues. Germline loops: CDR1 SGHTA, CDR2 FQGNSA.